Listed here is a single T cell receptor (beta chain). Its antigen is not known. PCR was performed using 60 Vbeta and 13 Jbeta primers. Assay used: immunoSEQ multiplex PCR; TCRdb lists only in-frame clones, some missing. The profile covers about 170,000 clones, with about 79% appearing a single time and around 0.96% taken by the ten largest. Donors counted as nominally healthy when sampled, yet unrecorded immune exposures were likely. These data belong to a study of cytomegalovirus exposure and HLA in healthy donors. Study in general: Drawn from HLA-typed donors, approximately 86 million unique TCRs were held in an early data release. Study results and caveats: Many donors shared some public TCRs, even though most TCR sequences were rare. Exclusion as indistinguishable affected some V segments, including TRBV6-2 and TRBV6-3.

From germline, CDR1 is SGHTA and CDR2 FQGNSA. The CDR3 covers 15 residues. The V gene lost 5 bases and the J gene lost 0 bases, with 11 bases spanning the gap. The chain carries TRBV7-2 and TRBJ2-1; D is unclear. This TCR was sampled from a woman aged 50 to 60 in good health and CMV-seropositive. The sample comprised PBMCs. The chain's CDR3 is CASSPSPSSYNEQFF. CDR3 nucleotide sequence: TGTGCCAGCAGCCCCTCGCCGAGCTCCTACAATGAGCAGTTCTTC.